The rows below give T cell receptor beta chains drawn from one sample of a study of T-cell reconstitution after alpha-beta-depleted transplantation in children. MiXCR was run by TCRdb on the PCR reads, yielding one entry per CDR3 protein. Of approximately 350,000 distinct CDR3 sequences detected, about 9.3% appear once; the ten largest clones hold 2% to 3%. Sequenced here: PBMCs from the stem cell graft donor, sampled from the stem cell graft. Receptors were obtained from a human donor who donated a stem cell graft to a child with acute lymphoblastic leukemia. Both conserved end residues are part of each CDR3. The D gene is left open where the match is weak. For some rows the clone size is stated as once, few or many, or as a class when expanded; others skip it.

TRBD1	TRBV3-1	NA	TRBJ2-1	TGTGCCAGCAGCTTAAATACACCGACAGGGGAAAGTGAGCAGTTCTTC	CASSLNTPTGESEQFF
NA	TRBV27	few	TRBJ1-1	TGTGCCAGCAGTTTCGCAGGGAGGGCCAACACTGAAGCTTTCTTT	CASSFAGRANTEAFF
NA	TRBV24-1	few	TRBJ2-7	TGTGCCACCAGTGATCCAAAAGGGAGCTACGAGCAGTACTTC	CATSDPKGSYEQYF
TRBD2	TRBV5-6	few	TRBJ2-5	TGTGCCAGCAGCTTATCAGCGGGAGAAGAGACCCAGTACTTC	CASSLSAGEETQYF
NA	TRBV6-1	few	TRBJ1-2	TGTGCCAGCGGCCCCGGGGGTCGTGACTATGGCTACACCTTC	CASGPGGRDYGYTF
NA	TRBV5-1	NA	TRBJ2-1	TGCGCCAGCAGCTTTGGGGGAGGCGCGAGCTCCTACAATGAGCAGTTCTTC	CASSFGGGASSYNEQFF
NA	TRBV20-1	few	TRBJ1-1	TGCAGTGCTAGAGATTTCAAGGTCCCTGACACTGAAGCTTTCTTT	CSARDFKVPDTEAFF
TRBD1	TRBV19	NA	TRBJ1-1	TGTGCCAGTAGTAGACAGGGTACCCCTGAAGCTTTCTTT	CASSRQGTPEAFF
NA	TRBV29-1	many	TRBJ1-1	TGCAGCGTTGAGGACAGGAACACTGAAGCTTTCTTT	CSVEDRNTEAFF
TRBD1	TRBV20-1	NA	TRBJ2-5	TGCAGTGCTAGAAAGACAGGGTTGGAGACCCAGTACTTC	CSARKTGLETQYF
TRBD1	TRBV6-2/TRBV6-3	few	TRBJ2-7	TGTGCCAGCAGTTTCGTCCCAGGGGGTGACTACGAGCAGTACTTC	CASSFVPGGDYEQYF
NA	TRBV5-1	NA	TRBJ2-7	TGCGCCAGCAGACTGGGGACAACAGCCTACGAGCAGTACTTC	CASRLGTTAYEQYF
NA	TRBV12-3/TRBV12-4	few	TRBJ2-3	TGTGCCAGCAGTACCCGGACAGCAAACACAGATACGCAGTATTTT	CASSTRTANTDTQYF
NA	TRBV6-5	few	TRBJ2-7	TGTGCCAGCAGTTATTCGTGGGGGCGATCCTACGAGCAGTACTTC	CASSYSWGRSYEQYF
TRBD1	TRBV24-1	NA	TRBJ1-5	TGTGCCACCAGTGATGCCGGGACAGCTCCTTTTCAGCCCCAGCATTTT	CATSDAGTAPFQPQHF
NA	TRBV29-1	NA	TRBJ2-7	TGCAGCGCCTGCATAGACATCTCCTACGAGCAGTACTTC	CSACIDISYEQYF
NA	TRBV5-1	NA	TRBJ1-2	TGCGCCAGCAGTGGGCTGTTAGGAGGCTACACCTTC	CASSGLLGGYTF
TRBD2	TRBV9	few	TRBJ2-3	TGTGCCAGCAGCGCGGGAGGGAGAGGCACAGATACGCAGTATTTT	CASSAGGRGTDTQYF
TRBD2	TRBV12-3/TRBV12-4	NA	TRBJ2-2	TGTGCCAGCTCCTCGGGGGCTAGCGGGAGCCTCACCGGGGAGCTGTTTTTT	CASSSGASGSLTGELFF
NA	TRBV27	few	TRBJ1-5	TGTGCCAGCAGTTTATCCCAACAGACTCAGAGTGTACCCGGCAATCAGCCCCAGCATTTT	CASSLSQQTQSVPGNQPQHF
TRBD2	TRBV7-2	NA	TRBJ2-7	TGTGCCAGCAGCTTAGAAGGACTAGCGGTATACGAGCAGTACTTC	CASSLEGLAVYEQYF
NA	TRBV20-1	NA	TRBJ2-2	TGCAGTGCTAGGTGGGATAACACCGGGGAGCTGTTTTTT	CSARWDNTGELFF
NA	TRBV20-1	once	TRBJ2-7	TGCAGTGCTAGAGATCAAACAGTCAAACCCTACGAGCAGTACTTC	CSARDQTVKPYEQYF
TRBD1	TRBV6-5	few	TRBJ2-1	TGTGCCAGCAGTTACACCACCCTGGGACAGGGGGATGAGCAGTTCTTC	CASSYTTLGQGDEQFF
NA	TRBV5-1	many	TRBJ2-1	TGCGCCAGCAGCTCAGAGTCTAGCGACCGTAAATTGATCGATGAGCAGTTCTTC	CASSSESSDRKLIDEQFF
TRBD2	TRBV7-2	NA	TRBJ2-3	TGTGCCAGCAGCTTGACCAGGCTAACTAGCGGGGGGGGTACGCAGTATTTT	CASSLTRLTSGGGTQYF
TRBD1	TRBV9	few	TRBJ1-6	TGTGCCAGCAGCGTCAACCCGACAGGGAACAATGAACCCCTCCACTTT	CASSVNPTGNNEPLHF
NA	TRBV4-1	few	TRBJ2-1	TGCGCCAGCACCCTAAGTGGTGTAGCGGTCGACAATGAGCAGTTCTTC	CASTLSGVAVDNEQFF
TRBD2	TRBV3-1	few	TRBJ2-5	TGTGCCAGCAGCCAAACGACGCGGGCTAGCGGGAGAGAGACCCAGTACTTC	CASSQTTRASGRETQYF
NA	TRBV5-1	NA	TRBJ1-1	TGCGCCAGCAGCTTCTTACAGCGGGGGAACACTGAAGCTTTCTTT	CASSFLQRGNTEAFF
TRBD2	TRBV7-9	NA	TRBJ2-7	TGTGCCAGCAGCTCGGCCAGACTAGCGGGCCTCGGCGAGCAGTACTTC	CASSSARLAGLGEQYF
NA	TRBV20-1	many	TRBJ1-4	TGCAGTGCTAGAGTCCTGGGCGCAACTAATGAAAAACTGTTTTTT	CSARVLGATNEKLFF
NA	TRBV7-9	few	TRBJ2-2	TGTGCCAGCAGCTTCCGGGGGTTTAACACCGGGGAGCTGTTTTTT	CASSFRGFNTGELFF
TRBD1	TRBV9	many	TRBJ2-1	TGTGCCAGCAGCGCAGACAGGGGCTACTACAATGAGCAGTTCTTC	CASSADRGYYNEQFF
TRBD2	TRBV4-2	few	TRBJ2-1	TGTGCCAGCAGCCAGGAGGGGGGGACTAGCGGGAGGGCTAGGGACAATGAGCAGTTCTTC	CASSQEGGTSGRARDNEQFF
TRBD1	TRBV20-1	few	TRBJ2-5	TGCAGTGCTGTGGGCCTCAGGGGGCCCAGAGAGACCCAGTACTTC	CSAVGLRGPRETQYF
NA	TRBV28	few	TRBJ1-1	TGTGCCAGCAGACCCGGACCAGCCTTGAACACTGAAGCTTTCTTT	CASRPGPALNTEAFF
NA	TRBV9	NA	TRBJ2-1	TGTGCCAGCAGCGACACTGGGTGGGGGGAGGATGAGCAGTTCTTC	CASSDTGWGEDEQFF
NA	TRBV6-2/TRBV6-3	many	TRBJ2-7	TGTGCCAGCAGTTACCCACCGGACAGAATCTACGAGCAGTACTTC	CASSYPPDRIYEQYF
TRBD2	TRBV15	NA	TRBJ2-5	TGTGCCACCAGCAGAGATCCGGGACTAGCGGGAGGGGCCCAGTACTTC	CATSRDPGLAGGAQYF
NA	TRBV7-2	few	TRBJ2-1	TGTGCCAGCAGCCCTGGGGAGTGGTGGGGCAATGAGCAGTTCTTC	CASSPGEWWGNEQFF
TRBD2	TRBV11-2	few	TRBJ2-1	TGTGCCAGCAGCTTAGAGATTGGGACTAGGGGTTACAATGAGCAGTTCTTC	CASSLEIGTRGYNEQFF
NA	TRBV18	few	TRBJ2-5	TGTGCCAGCTCACCAGGGGGAAATAAAGAGACCCAGTACTTC	CASSPGGNKETQYF
NA	TRBV7-8	NA	TRBJ1-1	TGTGCCAGCAGCTTAGACGGGGGCGCTGAAGCTTTCTTT	CASSLDGGAEAFF
NA	TRBV19	many	TRBJ1-5	TGTGCCAGTAGTATACAGGGTGGCAATCAGCCCCAGCATTTT	CASSIQGGNQPQHF
TRBD1	TRBV4-1	NA	TRBJ1-2	TGCGCCAGCAGCCAAGCCCGGGACAGTCGGAGTGATGGCTACACCTTC	CASSQARDSRSDGYTF
NA	TRBV7-8	NA	TRBJ2-7	TGTGCCAGCAGCACCCAGGACAGCGTGGCCTACGAGCAGTACTTC	CASSTQDSVAYEQYF
NA	TRBV7-2	NA	TRBJ2-3	TGTGCCAGCAACCCGGGGAGCGATACGCAGTATTTT	CASNPGSDTQYF
NA	TRBV2	NA	TRBJ2-2	TGTGCCATGGGAAGCGGTTACGACACCGGGGAGCTGTTTTTT	CAMGSGYDTGELFF
NA	TRBV10-2	NA	TRBJ1-1	TGCGCCAGTGAGGAGCGGGTGGACACTGAAGCTTTCTTT	CASEERVDTEAFF
TRBD2	TRBV12-3/TRBV12-4	NA	TRBJ2-1	TGTGCCAGCAGTCGGACTAGCGGGAGAAACAATGAGCAGTTCTTC	CASSRTSGRNNEQFF